This passage covers 26 T cell receptor beta chains from one sample sequenced in a study of T-cell reconstitution after alpha-beta-depleted transplantation in children. The library targeted TCRbeta and was prepared with unique molecular identifiers. TCRdb called the PCR reads again in MiXCR, with one record for every CDR3 protein. The table shows approximately 640,000 distinct CDR3 sequences, with roughly 15% occurring only once. The sequencing here drew on PBMCs from the stem cell graft donor, taken from the stem cell graft. The receptors come from a human donor who donated a stem cell graft to a child with acute myeloid leukemia.

This chain uses TRBV28 with TRBJ1-5, with 11 bases matching TRBD1. J was trimmed by 3 bases and V by 6 bases; bases with no gene match: 4. Germline V gene lookup returns CDR1 MDHEN and CDR2 SYDVKM. The length of the CDR3 is 15 residues. The CDR3 DNA follows: TGTGCCAGCAGGTGGACAGGGGGCTTCAATCAGCCCCAGCATTTT. Translation gives CASRWTGGFNQPQHF.

This clonotype was found a few times. The chain joins TRBV5-1 to TRBJ2-7; D remains unclear. Germline V gene data show CDR1 as SGHRS and CDR2 as YFSETQ. The CDR3 loop spans 14 amino acids. V was cut by 4 bases and J by 2 bases, with 13 bases left in between. The CDR3 nucleotides are TGCGCCAGCAGCCCGGAAGGCGGTCCCTACGAGCAGTACGTC. Protein product: CASSPEGGPYEQYV.

V is TRBV14 and J is TRBJ2-7; 11 bases are a match to TRBD2. The V and J ends lost 6 bases and 2 bases, in that order; junction bases with no gene match: 3. Per germline, CDR1 SGHDN and CDR2 FVKESK. CDR3 size: 14 residues. The CDR3 DNA reads as TGTGCCAGCAGTCATAGCGGGGGGGCCTACGAGCAGTACTTC. Amino acid sequence: CASSHSGGAYEQYF.

The V and J genes are TRBV5-1 and TRBJ2-5; TRBD2 matches 13 bases. The V segment lost 4 bases and the J segment 5 bases; nucleotides outside the gene matches: 8. This CDR3 has 16 amino acids. CDR1 SGHRS and CDR2 YFSETQ come from the germline V gene. In DNA form, the CDR3 reads TGCGCCAGCAGCGGAACTAGCGGGGGGGCCTGGGAGACCCAGTACTTC. Amino acids: CASSGTSGGAWETQYF.

This clonotype came up many times. The J gene is TRBJ2-2, the V gene TRBV20-1; the D gene is possibly TRBD1 (5 bases). Germline loops: CDR1 DFQATT, CDR2 SNEGSKA (reference sequence). This CDR3 comprises 13 residues. Trimming left V 6 bases short and J 6 bases short, with 14 bases between. The CDR3 sequence is CSAIRQGPGELFF. The DNA for the CDR3 is TGCAGTGCGATTCGGCAGGGCCCCGGGGAGCTGTTTTTT.

The gene calls are TRBV27 and TRBJ2-1; no clear D gene. CDR3 length: 10 amino acids. Germline CDR1 MNHEY, CDR2 SMNVEV (reference sequence). The V and J ends lost 8 bases and 7 bases respectively, with 6 bases between them. The CDR3, as DNA: TGTGCCAGCGGCTTTAATGAGCAGTTCTTC. Amino acid sequence: CASGFNEQFF.

This clonotype was seen a few times. CDR3 nucleotides: TGTGCCAGCAGCGACGAAATGGCTTTCTTT. It specifies CASSDEMAFF. V usage is TRBV11-2 and J usage is TRBJ1-1; no definite D call. This CDR3 has 10 residues. Trimming pared 5 bases from V and 11 bases from J, leaving 9 bases between. Looked up from germline, CDR1 is SGHAT and CDR2 is FQNNGV.

This chain connects TRBV24-1 to TRBJ2-3; D is possibly TRBD1 or TRBD2 (5 bases each). The CDR3 is made up of 16 amino acids. CDR1 is KGHDR and CDR2 is SFDVKD in the germline V gene. Trimming took off 3 bases at V and 3 bases at J, with 15 bases between the two ends. Here the CDR3 reads CATSDVVGVRTDTQYF. The CDR3 region has the DNA TGTGCCACCAGTGATGTCGTGGGGGTGCGGACAGATACGCAGTATTTT.

The chain has TRBV29-1 and TRBJ2-1; TRBD1 might be the D (6 bases). This CDR3 contains 14 residues. The V end was cut by 7 bases, the J end by 4 bases, with 17 bases between. Germline V gene sequence: CDR1 SQVTM, CDR2 ANQGSEA. The chain's CDR3 is CSGQKQGNYNEQFF. CDR3 in DNA: TGCAGCGGTCAAAAACAGGGAAATTACAATGAGCAGTTCTTC.

This chain connects TRBV6-2 or TRBV6-3 to TRBJ1-1, with D uncertain. Trimming removed 3 bases at V and 3 bases at J, with 11 bases between. This CDR3 is built from 14 residues. Germline CDR1 MNHEY, CDR2 SVGEGT. The CDR3 sequence: CASSYRGVDTEAFF. The CDR3 DNA sequence: TGTGCCAGCAGTTATCGGGGAGTTGACACTGAAGCTTTCTTT.

Note on this clonotype: A much larger clone lies one base from this, so it may be a read error. The chain links TRBV5-5 to TRBJ1-2; D may be TRBD1 (6 bases). Trimming left V 4 bases short and J 5 bases short, with 12 bases between. Germline assignment: CDR1 SGHKS and CDR2 YYEKEE (reference sequence). The CDR3 is 13 amino acids. CDR3: CASSRTVTYGYTF. The CDR3 bases are TGTGCCAGCAGCCGGACAGTCACTTATGGCTACACCTTC.

This clonotype was seen many times. The chain links TRBV20-1 to TRBJ2-7, with 10 positions matching TRBD1. The CDR3 contains 15 residues. Germline lookup yields CDR1 DFQATT and CDR2 SNEGSKA (reference sequence). Trimming took 0 bases from V and 6 from J; bases not matched to a gene: 8. CDR3 in amino acids: CSARDKVTGGTEQYF. DNA of the CDR3: TGCAGTGCTAGAGATAAGGTGACAGGGGGCACCGAGCAGTACTTC.

There are a few counts of this clonotype. The chain couples TRBV10-3 to TRBJ2-5, with D hard to call. The ends were cut back, 8 bases at V and 0 bases at J, with 10 bases in the middle. CDR3 length: 13 residues. The germline V gene encodes CDR1 ENHRY and CDR2 SYGVKD. CDR3 nucleotides: TGTGCCATCGGCGATGAGTACCAAGAGACCCAGTACTTC. Amino acids: CAIGDEYQETQYF.

The gene calls are TRBV4-3 and TRBJ1-4; D not resolved. Germline V gene lookup returns CDR1 LGHNA and CDR2 YSLEER. Trimming removed 0 bases from V and 0 bases from J, with 5 bases in between. This CDR3 has 15 amino acids. CDR3 loop: CASSQDWATNEKLFF. For the CDR3, the DNA is TGCGCCAGCAGCCAAGATTGGGCAACTAATGAAAAACTGTTTTTT.

This clonotype was counted ten times or more. Written as DNA, the CDR3 is TGTGCCAGCAGCTCCGACAGGGTTGGCGGCTACACCTTC. Translation gives CASSSDRVGGYTF. The rearrangement joins TRBV7-9 to TRBJ1-2, with TRBD1 identical over 7 bases. Germline CDR1 SEHNR, CDR2 FQNEAQ (reference sequence). The CDR3 has 13 residues. J gave up 8 bases and V 4 bases, and 7 bases lay outside the gene matches.

This clonotype was observed many times. V and J are TRBV29-1 and TRBJ2-1; the D gene is possibly TRBD2 (5 bases). Germline V gene lookup returns CDR1 SQVTM and CDR2 ANQGSEA. The length of the CDR3 is 15 residues. Deletions cut 4 bases from V and 2 bases from J, with 15 bases between. The CDR3 protein is CSVAQAVRAYNEQFF. CDR3 bases: TGCAGCGTTGCACAAGCGGTTCGTGCCTACAATGAGCAGTTCTTC.

In its sample, this clonotype was seen many times. The chain employs TRBV29-1 and TRBJ2-5; no clear D gene. This CDR3 comprises 13 residues. Germline V gene sequence: CDR1 SQVTM, CDR2 ANQGSEA. V lost 8 bases to trimming and J lost 0 bases, with 13 bases between them. The CDR3 region is CSTLPTYQETQYF. CDR3 nucleotides: TGCAGCACCCTACCGACGTACCAAGAGACCCAGTACTTC.

This CDR3 is CASSYSLAGGPYNEQFF. CDR3 nucleotide sequence: TGTGCCAGCAGTTACTCACTAGCGGGGGGGCCCTACAATGAGCAGTTCTTC. V and J are TRBV6-5 and TRBJ2-1, with 13 bases that match TRBD2. Germline assignment: CDR1 MNHEY and CDR2 SVGAGI. The CDR3 sequence is 17 residues long. J was trimmed by 2 bases and V by 0 bases; bases with no gene match: 1.

CDR3 residues: CASWGTASQYSPLHF. The CDR3 DNA reads as TGTGCCAGCTGGGGGACAGCCTCCCAATATTCACCCCTCCACTTT. J is TRBJ1-6 and V is TRBV5-5, with 7 bases that match TRBD1. The J segment lost 8 bases and the V segment lost 7 bases, leaving 12 bases of the junction unmatched. The V gene's germline CDR1 is SGHKS and CDR2 YYEKEE (reference sequence). CDR3 length equals 15 residues.

At least ten counts were recorded for this clonotype. The CDR3 reads CSARDSQRSSYEQYF. Here the CDR3 DNA reads TGCAGTGCTAGAGATTCGCAGCGGAGCTCCTACGAGCAGTACTTC. The chain joins TRBV20-1 to TRBJ2-7; D is perhaps TRBD2 (5 bases). The CDR3 runs 15 residues. The germline gives CDR1 DFQATT, CDR2 SNEGSKA (reference sequence). Trimming shortened V by 0 bases and J by 0 bases, and 12 bases separated the two germline ends.

The gene calls are TRBV12-3 or TRBV12-4 and TRBJ1-6, with TRBD1 as a possible D gene (6 bases). The CDR3 has 15 residues. V was shortened by 3 bases and J by 2 bases, with 8 bases between the two germline ends. CDR3 nucleotides: TGTGCCAGCAGTTTCGGGGGCCCCTATAATTCACCCCTCCACTTT. Protein product: CASSFGGPYNSPLHF.

This clonotype turned up a few times. The rearrangement links TRBV7-9 to TRBJ2-5; the D call may be TRBD1 or TRBD2 (5 bases each). The CDR3 covers 14 residues. Trimming cost V 4 bases and J 5 bases, with 14 bases left between them. Germline V gives CDR1 SEHNR, CDR2 FQNEAQ (reference sequence). The CDR3 region is CASSSGMGEETQYF. The CDR3 DNA reads TGTGCCAGCAGCTCTGGGATGGGGGAGGAGACCCAGTACTTC.

This rearrangement joins TRBV20-1 to TRBJ1-2, with D possibly TRBD1 on 5 matching bases. Trimming left V 0 bases short and J 8 bases short, with 22 bases between. CDR1 and CDR2 from the germline V gene are DFQATT and SNEGSKA (reference sequence). The CDR3 has 16 amino acids. CDR3: CSARDLAGNGLYGYTF. CDR3 coding DNA: TGCAGTGCTAGAGATCTAGCAGGGAATGGTCTATACGGCTACACCTTC.

This clonotype was seen a few times. V and J are TRBV4-2 and TRBJ1-5; unclear D gene. The CDR3 consists of 18 residues. V was shortened by 4 bases and J by 0 bases, with 19 bases between the two germline ends. Germline assignment: CDR1 LGHNA and CDR2 YNFKEQ. The CDR3 reads CASSPQPYGQNSNQPQHF. The DNA of the CDR3 is TGTGCCAGCAGCCCCCAACCATACGGGCAGAATAGCAATCAGCCCCAGCATTTT.

This chain connects TRBV4-1 to TRBJ2-5; 11 bases agree with TRBD2. This CDR3 spans 18 amino acids. Trimming at V came to 3 bases and at J to 5 bases, leaving 14 bases not matched to a gene. Germline CDR1 reads MGHRA; CDR2 reads YSYEKL. CDR3 in amino acids: CASSHPPGTSGGKETQYF. CDR3 in DNA: TGCGCCAGCAGCCATCCCCCAGGGACTAGCGGTGGAAAGGAGACCCAGTACTTC.

This clonotype has a handful of counts. The chain employs TRBV5-1 and TRBJ2-3; 7 bases map to TRBD1. V lost 0 bases and J lost 2; bases outside the gene matches: 6. Germline assignment: CDR1 SGHRS and CDR2 YFSETQ. CDR3 size: 16 residues. The CDR3 loop reads CASSLGGGIYTDTQYF. The CDR3 DNA reads TGCGCCAGCAGCTTGGGAGGGGGCATCTACACAGATACGCAGTATTTT.